This entry describes one T cell receptor (beta chain). Sorted-subset replicate PCR reactions were performed with about 200 ng DNA, corresponding to 30,000 to 35,000 T cell genomes. Original methodology: With immunoSEQ giving junction-only sequences and no quality scores, filtering differed. This table comes from immunoSEQ multiplex PCR, and its TCRdb copy is limited to in-frame clones, with some not included. The V and J calls and the clone size are those of that table, but D and trimming were determined from the DNA. The data contain around 600,000 clones, roughly 98% of them seen just once; the ten biggest clones take up less than 0.35%. Naive CD8 cells lacked CD45RO and underwent positive selection for CCR7, leaving out terminally differentiated effector memory CD45RA+ cells. This sample was included in a study of shared clonotypes between healthy human individuals. Whole-study context: Three plates were used per donor for CD4 naive, three for CD4 memory, two for CD8 naive and one for CD8 memory.

This TCR came from a man aged 25 to 45 in good health. Sequencing was carried out using naive CD8+ T cells sorted from blood.

The CDR3 region has the DNA TGTGCCAGCAGGGGGGGACGACAAGCTTTCTTT. Its translation is CASRGGRQAFF. The chain joins TRBV2 to TRBJ1-1; D may be TRBD1 (5 bases). The V end was cut by 6 bases, the J end by 9 bases, with 11 bases between. Germline values: CDR1 SNHLY, CDR2 FYNNEI. This CDR3 is 11 amino acids long.